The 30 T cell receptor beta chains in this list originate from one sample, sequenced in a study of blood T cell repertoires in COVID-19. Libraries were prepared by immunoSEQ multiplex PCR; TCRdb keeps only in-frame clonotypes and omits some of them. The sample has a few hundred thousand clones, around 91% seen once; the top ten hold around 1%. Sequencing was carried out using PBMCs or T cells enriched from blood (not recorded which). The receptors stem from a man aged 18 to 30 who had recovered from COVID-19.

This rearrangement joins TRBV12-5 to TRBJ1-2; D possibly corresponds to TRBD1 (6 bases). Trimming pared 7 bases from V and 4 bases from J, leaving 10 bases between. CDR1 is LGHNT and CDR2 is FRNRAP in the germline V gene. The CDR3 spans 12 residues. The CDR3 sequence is CASALGAYGYTF. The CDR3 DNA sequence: TGTGCTAGTGCCCTGGGGGCCTATGGCTACACCTTC.

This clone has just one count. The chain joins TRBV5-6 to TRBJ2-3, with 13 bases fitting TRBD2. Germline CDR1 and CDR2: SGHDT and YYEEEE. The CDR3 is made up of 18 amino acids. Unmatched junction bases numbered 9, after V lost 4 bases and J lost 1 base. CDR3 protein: CASSTILAGGPGTDTQYF. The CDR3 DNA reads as TGTGCCAGCAGCACAATACTAGCGGGAGGGCCGGGCACAGATACGCAGTATTTT.

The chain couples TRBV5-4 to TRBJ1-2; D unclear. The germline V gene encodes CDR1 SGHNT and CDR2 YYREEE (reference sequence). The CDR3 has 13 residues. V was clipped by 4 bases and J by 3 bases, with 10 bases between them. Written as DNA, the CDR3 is TGTGCCAGCAGCGCCCGGGGAGACTATGGCTACACCTTC. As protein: CASSARGDYGYTF.

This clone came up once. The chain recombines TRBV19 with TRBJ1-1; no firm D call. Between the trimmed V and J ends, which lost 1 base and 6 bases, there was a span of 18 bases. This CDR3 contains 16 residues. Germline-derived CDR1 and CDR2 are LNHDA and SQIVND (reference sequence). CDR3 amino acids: CASSIVLLSSIPEAFF. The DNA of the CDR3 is TGTGCCAGTAGTATAGTCCTACTGAGCTCGATCCCTGAAGCTTTCTTT.

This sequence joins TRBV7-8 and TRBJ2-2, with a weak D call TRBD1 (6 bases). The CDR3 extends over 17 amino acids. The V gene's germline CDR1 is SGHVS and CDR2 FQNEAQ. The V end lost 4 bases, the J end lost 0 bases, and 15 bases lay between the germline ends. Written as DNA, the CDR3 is TGTGCCAGCAGCTCCGCCCCTGGGACATCGAACACCGGGGAGCTGTTTTTT. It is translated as CASSSAPGTSNTGELFF.

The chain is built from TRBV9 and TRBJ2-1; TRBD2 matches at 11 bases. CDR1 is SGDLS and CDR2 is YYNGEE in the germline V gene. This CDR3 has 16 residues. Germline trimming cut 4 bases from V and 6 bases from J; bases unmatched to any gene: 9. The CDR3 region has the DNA TGTGCCAGCAGCTACCGAATAGCGGGGGGGGTCAATGAGCAGTTCTTC. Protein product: CASSYRIAGGVNEQFF.

For the CDR3, the DNA is TGCAGCGTTGTGGGGCTTCCGGGGACAGGGAATGAAAAACTGTTTTTT. Amino acid sequence: CSVVGLPGTGNEKLFF. This rearrangement joins TRBV29-1 to TRBJ1-4; 9 bases fit TRBD1. The germline gives CDR1 SQVTM, CDR2 ANQGSEA. Germline trimming cut 4 bases from V and 5 bases from J; bases unmatched to any gene: 11. This CDR3 has 16 residues.

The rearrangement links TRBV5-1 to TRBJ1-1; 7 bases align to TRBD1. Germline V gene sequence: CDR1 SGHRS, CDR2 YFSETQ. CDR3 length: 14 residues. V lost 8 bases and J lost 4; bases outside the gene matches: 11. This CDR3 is CASTRQGSGTEAFF. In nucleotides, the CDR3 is TGCGCCAGTACGCGACAGGGTAGCGGCACTGAAGCTTTCTTT.

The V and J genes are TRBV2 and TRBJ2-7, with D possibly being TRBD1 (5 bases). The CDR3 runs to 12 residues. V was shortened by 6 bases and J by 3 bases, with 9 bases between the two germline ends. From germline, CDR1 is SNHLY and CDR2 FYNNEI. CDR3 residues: CASRDTVYEQYF. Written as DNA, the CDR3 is TGTGCCAGCAGGGACACCGTCTACGAGCAGTACTTC.

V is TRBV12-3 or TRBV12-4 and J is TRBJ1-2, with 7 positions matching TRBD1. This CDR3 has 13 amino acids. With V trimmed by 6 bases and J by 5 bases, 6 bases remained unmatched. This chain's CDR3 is CASSRDSLYGYTF. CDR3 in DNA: TGTGCCAGCAGCCGGGACAGCCTTTATGGCTACACCTTC.

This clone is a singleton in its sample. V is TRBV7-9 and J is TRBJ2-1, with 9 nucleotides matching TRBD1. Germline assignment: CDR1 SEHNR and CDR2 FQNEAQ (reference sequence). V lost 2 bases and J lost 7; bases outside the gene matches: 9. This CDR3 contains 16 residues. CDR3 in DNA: TGTGCCAGCAGCTTATCGTCCATCGGACAGGGGAATGAGCAGTTCTTC. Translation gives CASSLSSIGQGNEQFF. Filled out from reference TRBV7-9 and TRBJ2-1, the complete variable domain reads DTGVSQNPRHKITKRGQNVTFRCDPISEHNRLYWYRQTLGQGPEFLTYFQNEAQLEKSRLLSDRFSAERPKGSFSTLEIQRTEQGDSAMYLCASSLSSIGQGNEQFFGPGTRLTVL.

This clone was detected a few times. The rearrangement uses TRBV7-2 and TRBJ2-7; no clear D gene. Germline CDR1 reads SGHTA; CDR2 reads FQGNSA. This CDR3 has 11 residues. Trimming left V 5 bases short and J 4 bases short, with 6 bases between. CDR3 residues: CASSEKYEQYF. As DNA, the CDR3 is TGTGCCAGCAGCGAGAAATACGAGCAGTACTTC.

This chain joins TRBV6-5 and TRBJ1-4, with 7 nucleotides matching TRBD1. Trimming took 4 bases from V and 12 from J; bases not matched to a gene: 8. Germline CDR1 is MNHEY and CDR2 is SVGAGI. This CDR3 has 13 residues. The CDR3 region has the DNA TGTGCCAGCAGTTTCGGACTCCAGGGGGAACTGTTTTTT. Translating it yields CASSFGLQGELFF.

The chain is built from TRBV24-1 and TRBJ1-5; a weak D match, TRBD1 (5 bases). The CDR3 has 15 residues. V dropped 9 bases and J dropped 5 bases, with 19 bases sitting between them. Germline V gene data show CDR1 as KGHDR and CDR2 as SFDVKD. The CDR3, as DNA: TGTGCCACCTTGGGACGGGGGACCGACCATCAGCCCCAGCATTTT. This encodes CATLGRGTDHQPQHF.

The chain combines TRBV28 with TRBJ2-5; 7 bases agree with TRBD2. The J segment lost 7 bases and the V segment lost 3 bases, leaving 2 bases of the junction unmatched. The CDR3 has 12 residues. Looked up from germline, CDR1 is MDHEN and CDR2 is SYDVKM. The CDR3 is CASSFTGGTQYF. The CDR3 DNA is TGTGCCAGCAGTTTTACGGGGGGGACCCAGTACTTC.

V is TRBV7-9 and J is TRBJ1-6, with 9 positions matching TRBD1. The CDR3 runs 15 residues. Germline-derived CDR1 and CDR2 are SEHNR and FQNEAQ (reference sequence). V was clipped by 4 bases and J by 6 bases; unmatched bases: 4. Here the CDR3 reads CASSSGTGPNSPLHF. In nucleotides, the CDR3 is TGTGCCAGCAGCTCCGGGACAGGGCCTAATTCACCCCTCCACTTT.

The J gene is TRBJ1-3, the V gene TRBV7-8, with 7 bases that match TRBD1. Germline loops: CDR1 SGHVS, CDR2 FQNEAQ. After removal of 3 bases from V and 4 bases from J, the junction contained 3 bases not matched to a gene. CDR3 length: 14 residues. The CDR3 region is CASSFRTGGNTIYF. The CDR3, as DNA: TGTGCCAGCAGCTTTAGGACAGGAGGAAACACCATATATTTT.

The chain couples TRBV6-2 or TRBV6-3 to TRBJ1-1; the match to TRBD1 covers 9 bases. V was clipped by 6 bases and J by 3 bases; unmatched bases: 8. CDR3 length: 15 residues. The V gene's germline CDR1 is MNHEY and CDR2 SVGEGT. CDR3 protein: CASSRPGQGYTEAFF. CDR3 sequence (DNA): TGTGCCAGCAGCAGACCGGGACAGGGATACACTGAAGCTTTCTTT.

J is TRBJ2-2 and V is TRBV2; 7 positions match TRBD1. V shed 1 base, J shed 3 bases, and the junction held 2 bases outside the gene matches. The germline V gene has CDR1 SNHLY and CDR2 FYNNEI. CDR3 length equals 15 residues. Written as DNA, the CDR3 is TGTGCCAGCAGTGAAGGACAGGGTCACACCGGGGAGCTGTTTTTT. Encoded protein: CASSEGQGHTGELFF.

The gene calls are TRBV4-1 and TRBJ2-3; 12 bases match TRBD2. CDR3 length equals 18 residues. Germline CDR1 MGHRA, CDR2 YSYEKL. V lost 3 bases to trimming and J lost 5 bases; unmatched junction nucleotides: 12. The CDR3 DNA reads TGCGCCAGCAGCCAGTATCCCCCTAGCGGGGGGGCTGAAGATACGCAGTATTTT. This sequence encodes CASSQYPPSGGAEDTQYF.

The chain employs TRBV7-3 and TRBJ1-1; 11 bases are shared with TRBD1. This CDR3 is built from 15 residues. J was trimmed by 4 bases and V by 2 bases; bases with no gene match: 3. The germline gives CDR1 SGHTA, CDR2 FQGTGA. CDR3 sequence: CASSLAGTGGTEAFF. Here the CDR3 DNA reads TGTGCCAGCAGCTTAGCCGGGACAGGGGGCACTGAAGCTTTCTTT.

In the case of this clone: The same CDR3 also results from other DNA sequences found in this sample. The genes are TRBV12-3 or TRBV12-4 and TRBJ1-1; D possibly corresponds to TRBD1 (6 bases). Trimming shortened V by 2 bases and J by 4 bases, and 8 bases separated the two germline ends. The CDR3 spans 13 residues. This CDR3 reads CASSLTGITEAFF. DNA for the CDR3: TGTGCCAGCAGTTTAACAGGGATCACTGAAGCTTTCTTT.

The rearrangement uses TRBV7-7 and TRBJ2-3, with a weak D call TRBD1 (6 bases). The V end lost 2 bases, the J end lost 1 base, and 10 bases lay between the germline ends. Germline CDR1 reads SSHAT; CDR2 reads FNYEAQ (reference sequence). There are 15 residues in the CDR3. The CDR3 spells CASSLSQGGTDTQYF. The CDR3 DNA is TGTGCCAGCAGCTTATCACAGGGAGGCACAGATACGCAGTATTTT.

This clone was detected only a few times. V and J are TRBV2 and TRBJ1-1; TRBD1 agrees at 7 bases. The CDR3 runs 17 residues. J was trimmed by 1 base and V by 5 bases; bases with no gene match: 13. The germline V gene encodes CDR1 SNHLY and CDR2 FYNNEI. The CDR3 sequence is CASSPPTGLPGNTEAFF. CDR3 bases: TGTGCCAGCAGTCCCCCGACAGGGTTACCCGGGAACACTGAAGCTTTCTTT.

CDR3 amino acids: CASSLGFGGPSHEQYF. The CDR3 DNA reads as TGTGCCAGCAGCTTAGGATTTGGGGGCCCGTCCCACGAGCAGTACTTC. The rearrangement uses TRBV11-2 and TRBJ2-7; D perhaps matches TRBD1 (6 bases). Per the germline V gene, CDR1 is SGHAT and CDR2 is FQNNGV. CDR3 size: 16 residues. Trimming left V 1 base short and J 5 bases short, with 18 bases between. Using reference TRBV11-2 and TRBJ2-7 for the parts outside the CDR3, the full variable domain is EAGVAQSPRYKIIEKRQSVAFWCNPISGHATLYWYQQILGQGPKLLIQFQNNGVVDDSQLPKDRFSAERLKGVDSTLKIQPAKLEDSAVYLCASSLGFGGPSHEQYFGPGTRLTVT.

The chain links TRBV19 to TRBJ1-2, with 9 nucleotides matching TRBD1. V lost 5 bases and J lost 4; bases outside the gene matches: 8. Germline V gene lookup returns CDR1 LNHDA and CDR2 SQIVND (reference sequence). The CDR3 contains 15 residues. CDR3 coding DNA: TGTGCCAGTAGTCCCTATATGACAGGGGGCTATGGCTACACCTTC. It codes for CASSPYMTGGYGYTF.

The CDR3 loop is CASSLGAGPYNEQFF. In DNA, the CDR3 is TGTGCCAGCAGCTTAGGGGCGGGGCCATACAATGAGCAGTTCTTC. The chain carries TRBV11-1 and TRBJ2-1, with D possibly TRBD2 on 6 matching bases. The germline V and J ends were trimmed by 1 base and 4 bases, with 11 bases remaining between them. This CDR3 contains 15 residues. The germline CDR1 and CDR2 sequences are SGHAT and FQDESV (reference sequence). Based on the CDR3 plus reference TRBV11-1 and TRBJ2-1, the full variable domain is EAEVAQSPRYKITEKSQAVAFWCDPISGHATLYWYRQILGQGPELLVQFQDESVVDDSQLPKDRFSAERLKGVDSTLKIQPAELGDSAMYLCASSLGAGPYNEQFFGPGTRLTVL.

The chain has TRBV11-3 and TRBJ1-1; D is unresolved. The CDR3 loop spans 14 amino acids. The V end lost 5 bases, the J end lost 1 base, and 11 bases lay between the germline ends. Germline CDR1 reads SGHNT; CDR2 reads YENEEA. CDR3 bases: TGTGCCAGCAGCCTCAGAGGCCCGAACACTGAAGCTTTCTTT. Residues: CASSLRGPNTEAFF.

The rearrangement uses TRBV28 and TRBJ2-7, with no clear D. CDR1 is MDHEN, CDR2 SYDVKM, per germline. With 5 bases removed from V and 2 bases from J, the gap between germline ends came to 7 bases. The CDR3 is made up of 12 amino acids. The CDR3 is CASSPRTYEQYF. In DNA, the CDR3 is TGTGCCAGCAGTCCCAGAACCTACGAGCAGTACTTC.

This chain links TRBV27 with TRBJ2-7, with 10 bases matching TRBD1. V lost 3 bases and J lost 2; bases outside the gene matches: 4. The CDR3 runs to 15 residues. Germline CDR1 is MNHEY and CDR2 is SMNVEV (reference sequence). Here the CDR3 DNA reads TGTGCCAGCAGTTTTCATGGACAGGGGGCCTACGAGCAGTACTTC. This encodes CASSFHGQGAYEQYF.